The clone carrying this TCR beta chain was detected ten times or more. Its specificity is not known. This sample is part of a study of T cell repertoires in cytomegalovirus infection. Study in general: Public TCR beta signatures indicated both CMV infection and matching HLA type. Study-level findings and limits: Cumulative public TCR beta family frequency identified carriers of CMV plus the relevant HLA. Within the response measured ex vivo, HLA-C-restricted CMV-specific TCR beta clonotypes were dominant.

TCRdb re-analysed the reads in MiXCR, keeping a single row per CDR3 protein. The sample includes about 740,000 distinct CDR3 sequences, roughly 36% seen only once; the top ten take around 3%. V was shortened by 8 bases and J by 7 bases, with 9 bases between the two germline ends. The CDR3 consists of 12 residues. The sample comprised PBMCs. V usage is TRBV12-3 or TRBV12-4 and J usage is TRBJ1-6; D uncertain. The receptor was isolated from a human donor in good health (CMV status not recorded). Some clones in this sample may be carry-over from other donors' samples. The CDR3 region has the DNA TGTGCCAGCCGAACGGCCAATTCACCCCTCCACTTT. Amino acids: CASRTANSPLHF.